This T cell receptor (beta chain) was sequenced for a study of blood T cell repertoires in COVID-19 (dated by TCRdb to 2020 to 2021). Regarding the research as a whole: Samples from collaborators originated in the United States, Italy and Spain and spanned both the acute and convalescent phases of COVID-19. A freely available public database, intended as a resource for researchers studying the immune response to SARS-CoV-2, is where the repertoires were released. The sample metadata nearly always contained a de-identified subject ID, COVID-19 status, age in years and sex. Samples were obtained from the ongoing ImmuneRACE study (first 160 participants) and from some 1,300 subjects provided by 6 global collaborators. HLA class I and class II types, where available, came from metadata supplied by the sample provider rather than from assay-based typing. The dataset comprised deeply sampled blood TCRbeta repertoires from subjects exposed to, actively infected with, or recovered from COVID-19. The prospective study material was composed of cDNA or gDNA derived from T cells, B-cell-depleted T cells, or PBMCs. Findings and caveats that apply to the study as a whole: How much clinical and demographic metadata was included differed by source and by participant, and the metadata was provided uncurated.

Concerning this clone itself: Its recognized antigen is unknown. Within one base of it there is no much larger clone, and no base qualities were kept.

Per the germline V gene, SNHLY is the CDR1 and FYNNEI is the CDR2. Its CDR3 holds 14 amino acids, cysteine through phenylalanine. Only CDR3 DNA is held: 42 bases, read in frame from base 1. The germline ends are 15 bases apart after V is trimmed by 6 bases and J by 4 bases. The immunoSEQ Assay, a bias-controlled multiplex PCR, was used to amplify TCRbeta CDR3 regions from genomic DNA. Processing in the source paper ran as follows. Nucleated cell counts per sample were estimated from amplification of reference gene primers within the assay. To quantify the absolute abundance of each unique TCRbeta CDR3 rearrangement, sequence reads were collapsed and filtered. For each sample, productive Simpson clonality was calculated as the square root of Simpson's diversity index over productive rearrangements. This immuneACCESS table, as held by TCRdb, lists in-frame sequences with V and J called but not all clones. Of the missing ones, under half trace to an unresolved V gene in checked studies; the others have no known cause. That table gives V, J and clone size, and the DNA gave D and trimming. The sample table lists roughly 500,000 clones, approximately 90% of them with a count of one. The biggest ten clones account for over 1.5% of the sample.

Enrolling through a virtual design, the prospective study's participants ranged in age from roughly 18 to 100 years and lived across roughly 23 United States geographic areas. In the prospective study, participants were assigned to cohorts based on the clinical history participants reported in a screening survey and a study questionnaire. ImmuneRACE Cohort 3 recovered participants were defined by two consecutive negative NP/OP PCR tests, healthcare professional clearance, or symptom resolution. In the prospective study, whole blood, serum and a nasopharyngeal or oropharyngeal swab were collected from each participant by mobile phlebotomists. Participants in the prospective study had the option to provide additional blood draws and questionnaires over an approximately 2-month period. Before DNA extraction, prospective study blood samples were shipped either frozen or at room temperature.

Sequenced input: PBMCs or T cells enriched from blood (not recorded which). This sequence uses TRBV2 and TRBJ1-2; a tentative D match to TRBD1 spans 5 bases. The clonotype originates from a woman aged 40 to 50 who had recovered from COVID-19. The base sequence is TGTGCCAGCAGGGAACCGGGACTGTTCTATGGCTACACCTTC. Its product reads: CASREPGLFYGYTF.